This T cell receptor beta chain was recovered during a study of cytomegalovirus exposure and HLA in healthy donors. Findings and limits, study-wide: Rare TCR sequences dominated, though some public TCRs recurred in many donors. In an earlier analysis, most TCR beta V segments were productive about 90% or about 30% of the time. The authors considered a cluster of highly shared sequence variants likely to be a sequencing artifact. Within a later analysis, the majority of CMV-associated TCR beta chains appeared HLA-restricted.

The CDR3 extends over 13 amino acids. Germline V gene data show CDR1 as SQVTM and CDR2 as ANQGSEA. Between the trimmed V and J ends, which lost 6 bases and 3 bases, there was a span of 13 bases. This clone was seen only a few times. Its antigen is not known. PCR involved 60 Vbeta and 13 Jbeta primers. Only in-frame clones appear in the TCRdb table, and some are missing; sequencing was by immunoSEQ multiplex PCR. Here the sample spans approximately 130,000 clones, about four fifths being singletons. The chain recombines TRBV29-1 with TRBJ2-3; TRBD1 is a possible D gene (5 bases). The source is a woman in her 40s in good health and CMV-seronegative. Sequenced input: PBMCs. The CDR3 nucleotides read TGCAGCGTACAAATAGGGGCAACAGATACGCAGTATTTT. Amino acids: CSVQIGATDTQYF.